The TCR beta chain under discussion was sequenced for a study of T cell responses to AZD1222 COVID-19 vaccine. Repertoires were generated with immunoSEQ multiplex PCR, while TCRdb's copy carries only in-frame clones and drops some. The sample yields 150,000 to 200,000 clones, 90% to 95% seen once. General study findings and limits: Possibly, clonal diversity was underestimated; donors were largely white British and included more females.

On this clone: Its antigen is not known.

The germline V gene has CDR1 SGHTA and CDR2 FQGNSA. The CDR3 extends over 15 amino acids. The ends were cut back, 3 bases at V and 2 bases at J, with 11 bases in the middle. The receptor comes from an adult who received the AZD1222 COVID-19 vaccine. The sequencing here drew on peripheral blood, taken 28 days after the second AZD1222 dose. V is TRBV7-2 and J is TRBJ1-5; D gene ambiguous. CDR3 nucleotide sequence: TGTGCCAGCAGCTTCGGCGGGTTGCGCAATCAGCCCCAGCATTTT. Amino acids: CASSFGGLRNQPQHF.